Sequencing of this TCR beta chain was carried out in a study of T cells after yellow fever vaccination. This clonotype turned up a few times. From the 5' RACE reads, TCRdb called clonotypes with MiXCR, one entry per CDR3 protein. The sample has 300,000 to 400,000 distinct CDR3 sequences; about 4% are singletons. This CDR3 region has 11 residues. The V end was cut by 5 bases, the J end by 8 bases, with 9 bases between. Per germline, CDR1 ENHRY and CDR2 SYGVKD. The V and J genes are TRBV10-3 and TRBJ1-2, with D possibly being TRBD1 (6 bases). The sample was PBMCs, taken 5 days after the yellow fever booster vaccination. This TCR was recovered from a young man who received the YFV17D yellow fever vaccine. The CDR3 DNA sequence: TGTGCCATCAGTCCAGGGGAAGGCTACACCTTC. Its translation is CAISPGEGYTF.